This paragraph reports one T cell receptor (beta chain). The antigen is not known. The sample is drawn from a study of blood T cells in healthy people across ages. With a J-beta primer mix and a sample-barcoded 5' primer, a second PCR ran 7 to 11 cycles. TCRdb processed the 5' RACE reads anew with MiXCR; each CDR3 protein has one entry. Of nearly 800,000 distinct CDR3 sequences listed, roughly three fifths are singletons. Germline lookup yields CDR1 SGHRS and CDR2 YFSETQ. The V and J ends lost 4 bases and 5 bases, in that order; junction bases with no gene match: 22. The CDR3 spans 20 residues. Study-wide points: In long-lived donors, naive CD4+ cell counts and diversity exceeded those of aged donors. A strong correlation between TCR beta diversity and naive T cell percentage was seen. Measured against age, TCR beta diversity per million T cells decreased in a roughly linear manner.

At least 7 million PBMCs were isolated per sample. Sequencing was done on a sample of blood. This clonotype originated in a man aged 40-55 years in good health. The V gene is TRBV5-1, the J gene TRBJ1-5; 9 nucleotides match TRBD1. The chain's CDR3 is CASSDPTFESGQGFHQPQHF. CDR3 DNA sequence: TGCGCCAGCAGCGACCCCACATTCGAATCGGGACAGGGATTTCATCAGCCCCAGCATTTT.